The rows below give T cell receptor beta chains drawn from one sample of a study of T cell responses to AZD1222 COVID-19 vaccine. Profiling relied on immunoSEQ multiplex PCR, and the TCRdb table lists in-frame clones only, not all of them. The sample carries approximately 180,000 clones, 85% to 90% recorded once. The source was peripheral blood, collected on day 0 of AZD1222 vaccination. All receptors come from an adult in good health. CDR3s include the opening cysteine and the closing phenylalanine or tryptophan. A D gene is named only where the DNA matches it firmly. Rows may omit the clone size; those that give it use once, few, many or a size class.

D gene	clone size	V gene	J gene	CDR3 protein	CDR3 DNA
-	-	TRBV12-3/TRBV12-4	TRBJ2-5	CASSLQGETQYF	TGTGCCAGCAGTCTGCAGGGGGAGACCCAGTACTTC
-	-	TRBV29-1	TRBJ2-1	CSVAAGLGEQFF	TGCAGCGTTGCTGCGGGGCTTGGTGAGCAGTTCTTC
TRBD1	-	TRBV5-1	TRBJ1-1	CASSLIGQGSGTEAFF	TGCGCCAGCAGCTTAATCGGACAGGGGTCTGGGACTGAAGCTTTCTTT
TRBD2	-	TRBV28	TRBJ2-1	CASSPWTSGDNEQFF	TGTGCCAGCAGTCCCTGGACTAGCGGCGACAATGAGCAGTTCTTC
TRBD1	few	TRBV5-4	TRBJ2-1	CAHRDRVRNEQFF	TGTGCCCACCGAGACAGGGTGAGGAATGAGCAGTTCTTC
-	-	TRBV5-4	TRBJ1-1	CASSLLWGGTEAFF	TGTGCCAGCAGCTTGTTGTGGGGCGGCACTGAAGCTTTCTTT
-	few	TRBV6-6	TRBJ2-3	CASSYYSRSGGTQYF	TGTGCCAGCAGTTACTATTCGAGGAGTGGGGGTACGCAGTATTTT
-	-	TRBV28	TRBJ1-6	CASSLYAGGGSPLHF	TGTGCCAGCAGTTTATACGCGGGAGGAGGGTCACCCCTCCACTTT
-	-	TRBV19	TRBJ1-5	CASSLSSVAGHQPQHF	-
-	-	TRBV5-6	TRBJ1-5	CASSSYLSNQPQHF	TGTGCCAGCAGCTCTTATTTGAGCAATCAGCCCCAGCATTTT
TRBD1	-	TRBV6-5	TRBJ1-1	CASRGQGVPEAFF	TGTGCCAGCAGAGGACAGGGGGTACCTGAAGCTTTCTTT
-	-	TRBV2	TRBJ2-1	CASSPGQGSLAGKNEQFF	TGTGCCAGCAGCCCGGGACAGGGAAGCCTAGCGGGAAAAAATGAGCAGTTCTTC
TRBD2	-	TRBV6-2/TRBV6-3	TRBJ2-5	CASSYSASGSETQYF	TGTGCCAGCAGTTACTCCGCTAGCGGGAGTGAGACCCAGTACTTC